Many counts were recorded for the clone carrying this T cell receptor (beta chain). This sample stems from a study of prognosis after radiotherapy for stage I lung cancer. The wider study: Median age was 74.5 years (roughly 50 to 95) among about 14 men and about six women.

Amplicons of TCR beta CDR3 were generated from genomic DNA by two-round multiplex PCR. With primers specific to each TRBV and TRBJ gene, the first-round PCR was performed. TCRdb re-called the multiplex PCR reads through MiXCR, storing one row per CDR3 protein. In the table there are about 18,000 distinct CDR3 sequences, over 15% of which are singletons. This CDR3 is 16 amino acids long. V dropped 1 base and J dropped 5; count of bases not matched to a gene: 10. Germline CDR1 and CDR2: DFQATT and SNEGSKA (reference sequence). The authors drew around 6 milliliters of peripheral blood at each of two time points.

This TCR derives from a donor over 45 with non-small cell lung cancer. The chain is built from TRBV20-1 and TRBJ2-3; 9 bases are shared with TRBD2. The input for sequencing was PBMCs, taken before or after stereotactic body radiation therapy (not recorded which). The CDR3 protein is CSARVLASGKVDTQYF. DNA of the CDR3: TGCAGTGCTAGAGTCCTTGCTAGCGGGAAGGTAGATACGCAGTATTTT.